This is a list of T cell receptor beta chains from one sample in a study of beta chain features in type 1 diabetes. TCRdb keeps only in-frame clones here, not all; method: immunoSEQ multiplex PCR. The sample lists 150,000 to 190,000 clones, approximately 10% occurring once. The specimen was central memory CD4+ T cells from blood. Source of these receptors: a man aged 18 to 29 in good health. CDR3s include the opening cysteine and the closing phenylalanine or tryptophan. A D gene is named only where the DNA matches it firmly. Clone size is stated in some rows and not others, as once, few, many or a class when expanded.

d_call	cdr3_length	v_call	clone_size	cdr3_aa
.	15	TRBV7-3	few	CASSTVGGFRNEQFF
.	13	TRBV29-1	.	CSAGTPARSEQYF
.	15	TRBV10-3	few	CAISEYTGDQETQYF
.	13	TRBV5-1	.	CASSLEGSAVQYF
TRBD1	15	TRBV18	few	CASSPPGQGANEQFF
.	13	TRBV4-3	few	CASSRTRNTEAFF
.	17	TRBV28	few	CASSPLWGNLAKNIQYF
.	11	TRBV2	many	CATKGGLEQYF
TRBD1	14	TRBV28	.	CASSLDRGRNEQYF
.	16	TRBV5-1	.	CASSATAPPRGDTQYF
.	13	TRBV6-6	.	CASSYNNPGEQYF
TRBD1	15	TRBV28	.	CASSPPGQGGFGYTF
.	12	TRBV18	few	CASSPGAVEQYF
.	13	TRBV28	.	CASSSGGTDTQYF
.	12	TRBV6-5	few	CASLAGEYGYTF
.	12	TRBV30	.	CAWSPGTPVLTF
TRBD1	14	TRBV2	.	CASSEEDRVVGYTF
TRBD2	16	TRBV4-3	.	CASSPRTSGESYEQYF
.	14	TRBV4-2	many	CASSQVLGYNEQFF
.	14	TRBV7-3	.	CASSSPGQPDTQYF
.	16	TRBV9	few	CASSVGQVLAKNIQYF
.	14	TRBV11-1	.	CASSSPVGTDTQYF
TRBD2	16	TRBV9	.	CASSAGLGAAKNIQYF